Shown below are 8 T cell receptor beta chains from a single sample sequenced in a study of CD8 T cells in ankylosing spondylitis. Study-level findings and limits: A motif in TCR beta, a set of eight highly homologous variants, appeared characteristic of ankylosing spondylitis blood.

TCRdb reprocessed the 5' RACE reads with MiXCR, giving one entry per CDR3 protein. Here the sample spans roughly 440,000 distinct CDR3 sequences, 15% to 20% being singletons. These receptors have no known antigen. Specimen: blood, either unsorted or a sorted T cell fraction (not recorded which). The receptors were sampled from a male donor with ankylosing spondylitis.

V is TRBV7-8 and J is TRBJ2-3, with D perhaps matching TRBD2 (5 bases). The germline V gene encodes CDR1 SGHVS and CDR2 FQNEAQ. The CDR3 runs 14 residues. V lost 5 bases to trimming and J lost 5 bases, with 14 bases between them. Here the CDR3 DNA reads TGTGCCAGCAGCACCGGACTTACTCGAGATACGCAGTATTTT. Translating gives CASSTGLTRDTQYF. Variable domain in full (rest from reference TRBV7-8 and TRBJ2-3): GAGVSQSPRYKVAKRGQDVALRCDPISGHVSLFWYQQALGQGPEFLTYFQNEAQLDKSGLPSDRFFAERPEGSVSTLKIQRTQQEDSAVYLCASSTGLTRDTQYFGPGTRLTVL.

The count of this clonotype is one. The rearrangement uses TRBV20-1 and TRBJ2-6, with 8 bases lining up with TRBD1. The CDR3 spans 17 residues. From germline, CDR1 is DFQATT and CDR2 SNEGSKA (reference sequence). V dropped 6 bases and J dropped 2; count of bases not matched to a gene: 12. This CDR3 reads CSAMDRELTAGANVLTF. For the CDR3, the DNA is TGCAGTGCAATGGACAGGGAATTAACCGCTGGGGCCAACGTCCTGACTTTC.

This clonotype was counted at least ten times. The CDR3 DNA reads as TGTGCCAGCAGTTTTAGGGTCTCGGCCAAAAACATTCAGTACTTC. Translating it yields CASSFRVSAKNIQYF. The gene calls are TRBV12-3 or TRBV12-4 and TRBJ2-4; D gene ambiguous. This CDR3 comprises 15 residues. V gave up 3 bases and J gave up 1 base, with 10 bases separating them.

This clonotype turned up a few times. The CDR3 region has the DNA TGCGCCAGCAGCTTCGACGGGTACTCTGGAAACACCATATATTTT. The encoded protein is CASSFDGYSGNTIYF. This rearrangement joins TRBV4-1 to TRBJ1-3; unclear D gene. This CDR3 region has 15 residues. CDR1 and CDR2 (germline): MGHRA, YSYEKL. V was clipped by 5 bases and J by 0 bases, with 11 bases between them.

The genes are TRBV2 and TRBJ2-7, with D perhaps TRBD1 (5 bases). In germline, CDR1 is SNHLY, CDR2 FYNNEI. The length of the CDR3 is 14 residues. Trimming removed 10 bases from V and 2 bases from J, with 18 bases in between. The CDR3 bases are TGTGCCACAGCAAGGGGTACGGCCCCCTACGAGCAGTACTTC. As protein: CATARGTAPYEQYF.

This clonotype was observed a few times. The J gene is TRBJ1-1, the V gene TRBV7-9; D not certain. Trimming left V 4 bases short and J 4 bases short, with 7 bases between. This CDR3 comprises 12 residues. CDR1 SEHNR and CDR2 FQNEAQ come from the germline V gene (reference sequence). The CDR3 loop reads CASSSLGTEAFF. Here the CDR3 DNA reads TGTGCCAGCAGCTCCCTAGGCACTGAAGCTTTCTTT.

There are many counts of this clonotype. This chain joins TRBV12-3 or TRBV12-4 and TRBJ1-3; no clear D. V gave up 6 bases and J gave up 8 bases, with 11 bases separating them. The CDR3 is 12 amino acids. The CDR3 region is CASSRFGDTIYF. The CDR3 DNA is TGTGCCAGCAGCCGGTTCGGTGACACCATATATTTT.

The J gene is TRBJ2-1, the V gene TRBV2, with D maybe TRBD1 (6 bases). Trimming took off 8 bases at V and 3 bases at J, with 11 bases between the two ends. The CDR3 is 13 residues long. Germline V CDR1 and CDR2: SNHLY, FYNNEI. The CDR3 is CASAGDNYNEQFF. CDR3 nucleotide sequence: TGTGCCAGCGCAGGGGACAACTACAATGAGCAGTTCTTC.